This TCR beta chain comes out of a study of Ad26.COV2.S vaccination and SARS-CoV-2 variants. Across the whole study: Enrolled in COV1001, the donor was in the Ad26.COV2.S trial arm, which received the vaccine.

Produced via immunoSEQ multiplex PCR; TCRdb's table is partial and in-frame only. This sample has hundreds of thousands of clones, with about 87% found just once. Germline V gives CDR1 SGHDN, CDR2 FVKESK. The germline V and J ends were trimmed by 3 bases and 0 bases, with 8 bases remaining between them. CDR3 length: 15 residues. Treatment described: some 20 received Ad26.COV2.S at low or high dose, single or two shots; roughly 5 received placebo; per-sample allocation not given. Sample collection was performed on day 63 after the first vaccine or placebo injection. Aged 18-55 years, donor was enrolled in Boston in 2020.

The TCR comes from a person aged 18-60 years who received the Ad26.COV2.S COVID-19 vaccine or a placebo. This rearrangement joins TRBV14 to TRBJ2-2; a weak D match, TRBD2 (5 bases). Specimen: peripheral blood, collected in a trial of Ad26.COV2.S vaccine versus placebo. CDR3 sequence (DNA): TGTGCCAGCAGCCATTGGGAGACGAACACCGGGGAGCTGTTTTTT. This encodes CASSHWETNTGELFF.